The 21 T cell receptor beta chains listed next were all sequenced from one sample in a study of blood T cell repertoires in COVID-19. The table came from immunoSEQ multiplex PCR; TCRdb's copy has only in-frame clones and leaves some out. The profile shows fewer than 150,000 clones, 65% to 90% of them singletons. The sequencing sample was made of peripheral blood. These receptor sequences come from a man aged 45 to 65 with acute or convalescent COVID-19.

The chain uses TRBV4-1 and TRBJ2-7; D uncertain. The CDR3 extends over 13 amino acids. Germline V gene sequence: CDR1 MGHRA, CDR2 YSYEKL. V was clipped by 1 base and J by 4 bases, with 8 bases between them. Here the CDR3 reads CASSQVMSYEQYF. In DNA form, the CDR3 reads TGCGCCAGCAGCCAAGTGATGAGTTACGAGCAGTACTTC.

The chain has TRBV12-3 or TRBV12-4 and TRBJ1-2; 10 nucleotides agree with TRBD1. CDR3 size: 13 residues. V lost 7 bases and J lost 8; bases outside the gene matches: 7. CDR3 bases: TGTGCCAGCACCCTAGGGACAGGGGTCGGCTACACCTTC. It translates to CASTLGTGVGYTF.

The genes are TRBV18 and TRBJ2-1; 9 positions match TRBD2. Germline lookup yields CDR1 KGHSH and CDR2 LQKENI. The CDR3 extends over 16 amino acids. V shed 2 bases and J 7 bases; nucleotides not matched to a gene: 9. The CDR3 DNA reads TGTGCCAGCTCACCAATCGGTAGCGGGGGAGGGAATGAGCAGTTCTTC. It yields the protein CASSPIGSGGGNEQFF.

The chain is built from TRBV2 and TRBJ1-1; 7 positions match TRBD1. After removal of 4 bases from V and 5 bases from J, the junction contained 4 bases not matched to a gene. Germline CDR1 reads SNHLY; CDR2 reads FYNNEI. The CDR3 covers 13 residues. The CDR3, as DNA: TGTGCCAGCAGTGCCGACAGGGAGACTGAAGCTTTCTTT. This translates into CASSADRETEAFF.

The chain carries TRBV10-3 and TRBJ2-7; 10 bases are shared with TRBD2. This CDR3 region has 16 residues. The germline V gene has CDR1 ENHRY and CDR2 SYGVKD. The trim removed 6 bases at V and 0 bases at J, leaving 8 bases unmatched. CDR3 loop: CAISRLAGVSSYEQYF. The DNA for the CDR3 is TGTGCCATCAGCCGGCTAGCGGGAGTCAGCTCCTACGAGCAGTACTTC.

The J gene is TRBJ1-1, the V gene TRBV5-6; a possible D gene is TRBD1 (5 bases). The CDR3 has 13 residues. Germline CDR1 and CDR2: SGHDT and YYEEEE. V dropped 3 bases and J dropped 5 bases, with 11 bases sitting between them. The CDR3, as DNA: TGTGCCAGCAGCTCTTTTGGGGGGACTGAAGCTTTCTTT. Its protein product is CASSSFGGTEAFF.

The CDR3 DNA reads TGTGCCAGCAGCGAGACCGGGACTTCGGATTCACCCCTCCACTTT. Encoded protein: CASSETGTSDSPLHF. This chain joins TRBV3-1 (or the pseudogene TRBV3-2) and TRBJ1-6; a weak D match, TRBD1 (5 bases). The CDR3 is 15 amino acids. The germline V gene has CDR1 LGHDT and CDR2 YNNKEL (reference sequence). V was shortened by 5 bases and J by 8 bases, with 16 bases between the two germline ends.

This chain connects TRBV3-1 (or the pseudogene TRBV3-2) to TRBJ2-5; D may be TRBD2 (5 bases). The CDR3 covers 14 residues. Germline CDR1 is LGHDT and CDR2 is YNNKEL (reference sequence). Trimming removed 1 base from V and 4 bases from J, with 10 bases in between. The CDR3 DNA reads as TGTGCCAGCAGCCAAGTCTCCGGGATAGAGACCCAGTACTTC. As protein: CASSQVSGIETQYF.

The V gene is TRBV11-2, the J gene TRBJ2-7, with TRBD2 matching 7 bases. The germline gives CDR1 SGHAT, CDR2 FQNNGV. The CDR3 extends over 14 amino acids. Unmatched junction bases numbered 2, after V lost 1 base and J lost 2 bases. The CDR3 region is CASSLGLAPYEQYF. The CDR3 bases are TGTGCCAGCAGCTTAGGACTAGCTCCCTACGAGCAGTACTTC.

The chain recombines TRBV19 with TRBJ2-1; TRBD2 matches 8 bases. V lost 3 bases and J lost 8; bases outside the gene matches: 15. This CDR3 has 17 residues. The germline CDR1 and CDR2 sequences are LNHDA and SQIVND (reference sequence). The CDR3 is CASSIPHGAGVYHEQFF. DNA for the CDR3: TGTGCCAGTAGTATTCCCCACGGAGCGGGAGTATATCATGAGCAGTTCTTC.

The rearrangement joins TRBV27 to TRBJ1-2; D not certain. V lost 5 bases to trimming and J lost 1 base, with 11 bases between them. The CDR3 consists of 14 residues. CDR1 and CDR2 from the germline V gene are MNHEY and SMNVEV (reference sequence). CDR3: CASSPQNGNYGYTF. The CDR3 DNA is TGTGCCAGCAGTCCACAGAACGGTAACTATGGCTACACCTTC.

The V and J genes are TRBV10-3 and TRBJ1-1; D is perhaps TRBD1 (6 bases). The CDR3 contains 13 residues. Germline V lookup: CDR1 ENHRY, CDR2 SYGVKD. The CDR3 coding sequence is TGTGCGGGGGCAGGGACCATGAACACTGAAGCTTTCTTT. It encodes CAGAGTMNTEAFF.

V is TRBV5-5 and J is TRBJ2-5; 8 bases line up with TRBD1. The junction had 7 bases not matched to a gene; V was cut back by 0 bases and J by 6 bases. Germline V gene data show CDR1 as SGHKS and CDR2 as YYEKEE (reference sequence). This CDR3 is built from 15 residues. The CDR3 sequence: CASSLGHDRGKTQYF. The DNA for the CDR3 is TGTGCCAGCAGCTTGGGTCACGACAGGGGAAAGACCCAGTACTTC.

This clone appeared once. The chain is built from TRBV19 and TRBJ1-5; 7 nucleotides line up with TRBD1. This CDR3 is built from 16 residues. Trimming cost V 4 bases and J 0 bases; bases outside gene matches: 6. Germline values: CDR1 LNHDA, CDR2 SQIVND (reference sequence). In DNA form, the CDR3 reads TGTGCCAGTAGTAGTACGGGACAGTATAGCAATCAGCCCCAGCATTTT. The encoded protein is CASSSTGQYSNQPQHF.

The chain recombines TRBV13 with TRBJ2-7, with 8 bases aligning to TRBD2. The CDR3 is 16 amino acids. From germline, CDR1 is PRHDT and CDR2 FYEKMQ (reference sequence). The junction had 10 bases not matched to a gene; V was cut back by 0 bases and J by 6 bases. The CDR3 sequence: CASSLGRTGGPFEQYF. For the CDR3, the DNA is TGTGCCAGCAGCTTAGGCAGGACGGGAGGGCCATTCGAGCAGTACTTC.

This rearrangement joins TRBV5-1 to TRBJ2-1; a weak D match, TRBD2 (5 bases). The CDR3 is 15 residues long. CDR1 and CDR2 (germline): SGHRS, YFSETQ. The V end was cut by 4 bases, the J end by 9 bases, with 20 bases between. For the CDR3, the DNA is TGCGCCAGCAGCCGGGCAGTTCCTTCAGAGGGTGAGCAGTTCTTC. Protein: CASSRAVPSEGEQFF.

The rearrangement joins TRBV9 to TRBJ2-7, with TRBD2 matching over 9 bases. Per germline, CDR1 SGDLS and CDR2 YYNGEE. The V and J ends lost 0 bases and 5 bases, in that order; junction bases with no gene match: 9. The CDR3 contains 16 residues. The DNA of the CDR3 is TGTGCCAGCAGCGTAGCGGTTGGCGGGGGGGTTCACGAGCAGTACTTC. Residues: CASSVAVGGGVHEQYF.

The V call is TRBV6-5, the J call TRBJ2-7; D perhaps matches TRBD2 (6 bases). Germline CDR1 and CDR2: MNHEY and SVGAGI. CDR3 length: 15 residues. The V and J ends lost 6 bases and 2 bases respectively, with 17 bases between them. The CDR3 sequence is CASRSPGLETYEQYF. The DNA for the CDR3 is TGTGCCAGCAGATCCCCGGGACTCGAGACCTACGAGCAGTACTTC.

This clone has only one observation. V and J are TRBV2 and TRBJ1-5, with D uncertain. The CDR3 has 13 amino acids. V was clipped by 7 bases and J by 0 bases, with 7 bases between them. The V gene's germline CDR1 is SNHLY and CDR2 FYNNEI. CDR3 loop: CASTTYSNQPQHF. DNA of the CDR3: TGTGCCAGCACGACTTATAGCAATCAGCCCCAGCATTTT.

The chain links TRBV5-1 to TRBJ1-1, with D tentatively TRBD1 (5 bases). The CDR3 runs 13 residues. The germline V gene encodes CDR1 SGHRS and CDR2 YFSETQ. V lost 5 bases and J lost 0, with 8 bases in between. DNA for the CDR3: TGCGCCAGCAGACCGACAGTGAACACTGAAGCTTTCTTT. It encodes CASRPTVNTEAFF.

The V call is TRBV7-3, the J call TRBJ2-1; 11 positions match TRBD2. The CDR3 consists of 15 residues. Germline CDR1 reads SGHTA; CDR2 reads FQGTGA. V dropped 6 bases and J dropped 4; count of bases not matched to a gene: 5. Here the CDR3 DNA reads TGTGCCAGCAGTTCCGGGACTAGCGGATACAATGAGCAGTTCTTC. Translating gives CASSSGTSGYNEQFF.